This T cell receptor (beta chain) originates from a study of blood T cells in healthy people across ages. PCR was performed a second time for roughly 7 to 11 cycles using a sample-barcoded 5' primer and a J-beta primer mix. MiXCR was run by TCRdb on the 5' RACE reads, yielding one entry per CDR3 protein. This sample has around 1,800,000 distinct CDR3 sequences, with approximately 40% found just once. This clonotype was recorded only once. Antigen specificity is unknown. CDR1 and CDR2 (germline): MNHEY, SMNVEV (reference sequence). The CDR3 is made up of 16 amino acids. V lost 5 bases to trimming and J lost 6 bases; unmatched junction nucleotides: 10. Regarding the study as a whole: From one million sequenced T cells, diversity estimates were lower bounds. Unknown CMV status may confound age-related changes in expanded clones.

This receptor was obtained from a human donor in good health. Sequencing was performed on blood. The rearrangement links TRBV27 to TRBJ2-1; 10 bases align to TRBD2. The CDR3 nucleotides are TGTGCCAGCAGTCCAGGCACGGGACTAGCGACCAATGAGCAGTTCTTC. It codes for CASSPGTGLATNEQFF.